This T cell receptor (beta chain) was obtained from a study of T cell repertoires in cytomegalovirus infection. This clonotype was counted ten times or more. This CDR3 comprises 15 residues. J lost 3 bases, V lost 0 bases, and 3 bases had no gene match. CDR1 is MNHEY and CDR2 is SVGEGT in the germline V gene. MiXCR, run by TCRdb on the reads, gives a single entry per CDR3 protein. The table records around 210,000 distinct CDR3 sequences, approximately 6.7% of them present only once. Sequenced: PBMCs. The rearrangement uses TRBV6-2 or TRBV6-3 and TRBJ2-7; TRBD1 matches at 9 bases. This sequence originates from a human donor in good health (CMV status not recorded). Some clones in this sample may be carry-over from other donors' samples. For the CDR3, the DNA is TGTGCCAGCAGTTACTCGACAGGGGGATACTACGAGCAGTACTTC. This gives the protein CASSYSTGGYYEQYF.